This T cell receptor (beta chain) was recorded in a study of shared clonotypes between healthy human individuals. CDR1 and CDR2 from the germline V gene are MNHNY and SVGAGI (reference sequence). Germline trimming cut 5 bases from V and 7 bases from J; bases unmatched to any gene: 6. This CDR3 has 14 residues. Notes on the study in general: Four donors held 4.5% to 5% of naive CD4 clonotypes in common. Generally, naive subsets (rather than memory subsets) showed larger estimated richness.

Positively selected for CCR7, the CD45RO-negative cells used as naive CD8 cells excluded terminally differentiated effector memory CD45RA+ cells. The assay was immunoSEQ multiplex PCR, and TCRdb's table has in-frame clones only and misses some. Of around 2,000,000 clones in the sample, just under 95% were seen once. A word on this clone: Its antigen remains unidentified.

Sample: naive CD8+ T cells sorted from blood. The receptor was isolated from a young man in good health. This chain links TRBV6-6 with TRBJ2-7; TRBD1 matches at 12 bases. CDR3 residues: CASSNRDRGQEQYF. CDR3 sequence (DNA): TGTGCCAGCAGTAACCGGGACAGGGGGCAAGAGCAGTACTTC.